The 19 T cell receptor beta chains below all came from one sample that was sequenced in a study of blood T cell repertoires in COVID-19. Method: immunoSEQ multiplex PCR; TCRdb's copy keeps in-frame clones and lacks some. The data contain about 46,000 clones, over 75% of them singletons. The sample was peripheral blood. These receptors all come from a human donor with active COVID-19. The donor label of this sample is uncertain.

The gene calls are TRBV5-1 and TRBJ2-5, with D maybe TRBD2 (6 bases). The germline V gene has CDR1 SGHRS and CDR2 YFSETQ. V shed 2 bases and J shed 2 bases, with 7 bases lying between them. The CDR3 runs 13 residues. This CDR3 is CASSFGGQETQYF. The CDR3 DNA reads TGCGCCAGCAGCTTTGGGGGGCAAGAGACCCAGTACTTC.

This sequence joins TRBV28 and TRBJ2-3; 7 bases line up with TRBD2. Germline V lookup: CDR1 MDHEN, CDR2 SYDVKM. V was clipped by 5 bases and J by 4 bases; unmatched bases: 9. This CDR3 spans 15 amino acids. The CDR3 bases are TGTGCCAGCAGTATACGAATTGGACTAGCAGATACGCAGTATTTT. Protein sequence: CASSIRIGLADTQYF.

This chain connects TRBV9 to TRBJ1-4; D is ambiguous. In germline, CDR1 is SGDLS, CDR2 YYNGEE. The CDR3 has 15 amino acids. Trimming left V 3 bases short and J 5 bases short, with 14 bases between. The chain's CDR3 is CASSASGPQNEKLFF. In DNA, the CDR3 is TGTGCCAGCAGCGCCTCGGGTCCCCAAAATGAAAAACTGTTTTTT.

The chain carries TRBV18 and TRBJ1-2; TRBD1 agrees at 7 bases. V was clipped by 6 bases and J by 4 bases; unmatched bases: 11. The CDR3 extends over 15 amino acids. CDR1 is KGHSH, CDR2 LQKENI, per germline. The CDR3 nucleotides are TGTGCCAGCTCCGAACACGAGGGGGCCACCTATGGCTACACCTTC. Translation gives CASSEHEGATYGYTF.

V is TRBV7-2 and J is TRBJ2-7; a weak D match, TRBD2 (6 bases). The CDR3 totals 15 residues. The germline V and J ends were trimmed by 6 bases and 2 bases, with 17 bases remaining between them. In germline, CDR1 is SGHTA, CDR2 FQGNSA. Written as DNA, the CDR3 is TGTGCCAGCAGTTTCCGACGGGAGACCCCCTACGAGCAGTACTTC. Its protein is CASSFRRETPYEQYF.

Worth noting for this clone: One end of the junction does not line up with germline, which may come from a read error. The rearrangement joins TRBV20-1 to TRBJ2-5; D not resolved. Germline assignment: CDR1 DFQATT and CDR2 SNEGSKA (reference sequence). The CDR3 is 11 residues long. In nucleotides, the CDR3 is TGCAGTGGCTACTACCAAGGGACCCAGTACTTC. Its protein is CSGYYQGTQYF.

This chain uses TRBV7-9 with TRBJ1-2; TRBD1 agrees at 7 bases. With V trimmed by 3 bases and J by 3 bases, 4 bases remained unmatched. Germline CDR1 reads SEHNR; CDR2 reads FQNEAQ (reference sequence). The CDR3 contains 14 residues. The CDR3 nucleotides read TGTGCCAGCAGCTTGGGACAGAAACACTATGGCTACACCTTC. Its protein is CASSLGQKHYGYTF.

This clone is a singleton in its sample. This sample includes further DNA sequences coding for the same CDR3. This chain links TRBV5-4 with TRBJ2-5; 7 bases line up with TRBD1. Losses at the gene ends were 0 bases for V and 5 bases for J; bases not matched to a gene: 1. The CDR3 is 13 residues long. Looked up from germline, CDR1 is SGHNT and CDR2 is YYREEE (reference sequence). The CDR3 DNA sequence: TGTGCCAGCAGCTTGGGAGGGGGCGAGACCCAGTACTTC. Its translation is CASSLGGGETQYF.

The gene calls are TRBV5-1 and TRBJ2-1; D is unresolved. In germline, CDR1 is SGHRS, CDR2 YFSETQ. The V end was cut by 2 bases, the J end by 1 base, with 10 bases between. The CDR3 totals 15 residues. CDR3 in DNA: TGCGCCAGCAGCTTCGGCGGATCATCCTACAATGAGCAGTTCTTC. Its translation is CASSFGGSSYNEQFF.

The chain has TRBV11-3 and TRBJ1-4, with D perhaps TRBD1 (6 bases). Germline CDR1 is SGHNT and CDR2 is YENEEA. The CDR3 extends over 15 amino acids. Deletions cut 5 bases from V and 8 bases from J, with 18 bases between. CDR3 in DNA: TGTGCCAGCAGCGTGCAACAGGGCGGGCGAGAAAAACTGTTTTTT. Protein product: CASSVQQGGREKLFF.

In this sample, this clone turned up once. The chain combines TRBV24-1 with TRBJ2-7, with D possibly being TRBD1 (6 bases). The CDR3 sequence is 16 residues long. Deletions cut 2 bases from V and 2 bases from J, with 15 bases between. CDR1 KGHDR and CDR2 SFDVKD come from the germline V gene. CDR3 sequence: CATSDSGRGETYEQYF. In DNA, the CDR3 is TGTGCCACCAGTGATTCTGGCAGGGGAGAGACCTACGAGCAGTACTTC.

J is TRBJ2-1 and V is TRBV19, with D possibly matching TRBD2 (6 bases). The CDR3 covers 16 residues. The V end lost 3 bases, the J end lost 2 bases, and 14 bases lay between the germline ends. Germline V gives CDR1 LNHDA, CDR2 SQIVND (reference sequence). CDR3 residues: CASSIMGGTTYNEQFF. The CDR3 coding sequence is TGTGCCAGTAGTATTATGGGCGGGACCACCTACAATGAGCAGTTCTTC.

The gene calls are TRBV19 and TRBJ1-2; 10 bases map to TRBD1. Germline loops: CDR1 LNHDA, CDR2 SQIVND (reference sequence). The CDR3 extends over 13 amino acids. Trimming took 6 bases from V and 7 from J; bases not matched to a gene: 5. CDR3 protein: CASRDRGSRGYTF. CDR3 nucleotide sequence: TGTGCCAGTAGGGACAGGGGGTCACGTGGCTACACCTTC.

The J gene is TRBJ2-3, the V gene TRBV5-6; D not certain. The CDR3 has 14 amino acids. Germline lookup yields CDR1 SGHDT and CDR2 YYEEEE. V lost 7 bases to trimming and J lost 0 bases, with 12 bases between them. This chain's CDR3 is CASGNYKSTDTQYF. The CDR3 region has the DNA TGTGCCAGCGGCAACTATAAAAGCACAGATACGCAGTATTTT.

The CDR3 region has the DNA TGCGCCAGCAGCTTGGAAGGGGGCTACACCGGGGAGCTGTTTTTT. Translating it yields CASSLEGGYTGELFF. V gene TRBV5-1 combines with J gene TRBJ2-2; TRBD1 agrees at 7 bases. V dropped 0 bases and J dropped 3; count of bases not matched to a gene: 2. The CDR3 covers 15 residues. Germline V gene sequence: CDR1 SGHRS, CDR2 YFSETQ.

This clone has only one observation. V usage is TRBV28 and J usage is TRBJ2-5; 9 nucleotides match TRBD1. J gave up 7 bases and V 3 bases, and 6 bases lay outside the gene matches. The CDR3 totals 14 residues. The germline V gene has CDR1 MDHEN and CDR2 SYDVKM. The CDR3 sequence is CASSFRRQGGTQYF. The CDR3 nucleotides read TGTGCCAGCAGTTTTCGTCGACAGGGGGGGACCCAGTACTTC.

This chain links TRBV27 with TRBJ2-3, with 8 bases fitting TRBD1. In germline, CDR1 is MNHEY, CDR2 SMNVEV (reference sequence). CDR3 length: 16 residues. J gave up 3 bases and V 0 bases, and 5 bases lay outside the gene matches. The CDR3 reads CASSLSGTGYTDTQYF. The CDR3 region has the DNA TGTGCCAGCAGTTTATCCGGGACAGGTTATACAGATACGCAGTATTTT.

The chain uses TRBV2 and TRBJ1-3; TRBD1 is a possible D gene (6 bases). Germline V gene sequence: CDR1 SNHLY, CDR2 FYNNEI. Trimming removed 7 bases from V and 0 bases from J, with 7 bases in between. The CDR3 extends over 13 amino acids. The CDR3 spells CASTGVSGNTIYF. CDR3 nucleotide sequence: TGTGCCAGCACAGGGGTCTCTGGAAACACCATATATTTT. Full variable domain (remainder filled in from reference TRBV2 and TRBJ1-3): EPEVTQTPSHQVTQMGQEVILRCVPISNHLYFYWYRQILGQKVEFLVSFYNNEISEKSEIFDDQFSVERPDGSNFTLKIRSTKLEDSAMYFCASTGVSGNTIYFGEGSWLTVV.

The chain combines TRBV28 with TRBJ2-5; 9 bases agree with TRBD1. CDR1 is MDHEN and CDR2 is SYDVKM in the germline V gene. Trimming removed 6 bases from V and 3 bases from J; junction bases left unmatched: 2. CDR3 size: 13 residues. CDR3 sequence (DNA): TGTGCCAGCAGACAGGGGGCTAAAGAGACCCAGTACTTC. Its translation: CASRQGAKETQYF.